This entry describes one TCR beta chain. Its antigen is currently unknown. The record originates from a study of T cell responses to AZD1222 COVID-19 vaccine. The study's findings and limits: Close to half of all spike-specific TCRs reportedly target regions of the variants that are unmutated.

The protocol was immunoSEQ multiplex PCR, while the TCRdb copy is restricted to in-frame clones and leaves out a portion. The table lists about 150,000 clones, roughly 93% of them singletons. Germline loops: CDR1 SGHRS, CDR2 YFSETQ. CDR3 length: 15 amino acids. V was trimmed by 0 bases and J by 5 bases, leaving 12 bases between them. The rearrangement links TRBV5-1 to TRBJ1-5; tentative D call: TRBD1 (6 bases). Sequencing used peripheral blood, obtained on day 0 of AZD1222 vaccination. This sequence originates from an adult in good health. The CDR3 spells CASSLGTGPYQPQHF. The CDR3 DNA reads TGCGCCAGCAGCTTGGGTACAGGGCCATATCAGCCCCAGCATTTT.